In its sample, the clone carrying this T cell receptor (beta chain) was seen a few times. Its matching antigen is unknown. This specimen belongs to a study of CD8 T cells in Susac syndrome. Study-wide findings and caveats: It was acknowledged in the study that its TCR sequencing and HLA analysis involved a relatively small number of individuals.

Germline CDR1 and CDR2: SGHTA and FQGNSA. The J segment lost 9 bases and the V segment lost 2 bases, leaving 25 bases of the junction unmatched. The CDR3 is 19 residues long. Isolation of CD8+ and CD4+ T cells was performed negatively, whereas enrichment of TEMRA cells was done by FACS. Reverse transcription used about 0.45 to 1 ug RNA and random hexamers. TCR beta CDR3 was amplified by immunoSEQ multiplex PCR. This amplification extended across 54 Vbeta and 13 Jbeta segments. One entry per CDR3 protein, called by TCRdb with MiXCR from the immunoSEQ multiplex PCR reads. The data show around 270,000 distinct CDR3 sequences, about 82% seen once.

This rearrangement joins TRBV7-2 to TRBJ2-7, with 7 positions matching TRBD2. The receptor's source is a human donor with multiple sclerosis. The material sequenced was CD8+ T cells from PBMCs. The chain's CDR3 is CASSLKGEKGLGWDYRQYF. Written as DNA, the CDR3 is TGTGCCAGCAGCTTAAAAGGAGAGAAAGGCTTGGGGTGGGACTATAGGCAGTACTTC.